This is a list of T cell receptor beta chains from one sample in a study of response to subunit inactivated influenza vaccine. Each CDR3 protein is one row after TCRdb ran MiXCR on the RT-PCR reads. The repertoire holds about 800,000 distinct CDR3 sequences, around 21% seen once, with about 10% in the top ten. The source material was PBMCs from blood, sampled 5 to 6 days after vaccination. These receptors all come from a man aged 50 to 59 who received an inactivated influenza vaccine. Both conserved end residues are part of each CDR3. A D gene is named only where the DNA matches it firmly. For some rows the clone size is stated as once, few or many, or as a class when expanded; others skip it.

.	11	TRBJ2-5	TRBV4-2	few	CASSQGRGVYF	TGTGCCAGCAGCCAAGGGCGAGGGGTTTACTTC
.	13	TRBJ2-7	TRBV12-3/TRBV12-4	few	CASSMGIFYEQYF	TGTGCCAGCAGTATGGGGATATTCTACGAGCAGTACTTC
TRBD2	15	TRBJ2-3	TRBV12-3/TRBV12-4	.	CASSTSGVGTDTQYF	TGTGCCAGCAGTACTAGCGGTGTGGGCACAGATACGCAGTATTTT
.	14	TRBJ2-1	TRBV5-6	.	CASSPITTYNEQFF	TGTGCCAGCAGCCCGATCACGACCTACAATGAGCAGTTCTTC
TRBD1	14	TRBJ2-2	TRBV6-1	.	CASRDRDWTGELFF	TGTGCCAGCAGGGACAGGGACTGGACCGGGGAGCTGTTTTTT
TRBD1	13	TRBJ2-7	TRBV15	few	CATSRDSRDRRVF	TGTGCCACCAGCAGAGATTCCCGGGACAGGAGGGTCTTC
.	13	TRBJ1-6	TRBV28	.	CASSFRANSPLHF	TGTGCCAGCAGTTTTCGGGCCAATTCACCCCTCCACTTT
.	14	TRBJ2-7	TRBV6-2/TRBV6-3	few	CASSYFRRMYEQYF	TGTGCCAGCAGTTACTTCAGGAGAATGTACGAGCAGTACTTC
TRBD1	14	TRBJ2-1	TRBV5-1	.	CASGGQGAPNEQFF	TGCGCCAGCGGGGGACAGGGGGCGCCCAATGAGCAGTTCTTC
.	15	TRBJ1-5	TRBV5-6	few	CASSSGRYSNQPQHF	TGTGCCAGCAGCTCAGGCCGATATAGCAATCAGCCCCAGCATTTT
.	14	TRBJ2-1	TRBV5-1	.	CASSFAGAPWEQFF	TGCGCCAGCAGCTTCGCGGGGGCCCCCTGGGAGCAGTTCTTC
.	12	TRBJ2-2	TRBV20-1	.	CSARPHTGELFF	TGCAGTGCTAGACCCCACACCGGGGAGCTGTTTTTT
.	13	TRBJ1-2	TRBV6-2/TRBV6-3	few	CASSYLGNYGYTF	TGTGCCAGCAGTTACCTCGGGAACTATGGCTACACCTTC
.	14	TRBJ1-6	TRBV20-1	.	CSVLGELNNSPLHF	TGCAGTGTTCTCGGGGAGCTCAATAATTCACCCCTCCACTTT